The rows below give T cell receptor beta chains drawn from one sample of a study of blood T cells in healthy people across ages. One entry per CDR3 protein results from TCRdb running MiXCR on the 5' RACE reads. The sample contains 850,000 to 1,300,000 distinct CDR3 sequences, less than 50% of which appear only once. The sequencing sample was made of blood. These receptors all stem from a woman between 55 and 75 years old in good health. The CDR3 runs from the conserved cysteine through the conserved F or W. D genes are given only for firm matches. Some rows mark clone size as missing; the rest say once, few, many or name a class of expanded clone.

size,D,J,V,CDR3,DNA
-,-,TRBJ2-4,TRBV21-1,CASYGTGTKNIQYF,TGTGCCAGCTATGGGACCGGTACCAAAAACATTCAGTACTTC
few,-,TRBJ2-5,TRBV5-1,CASSLEAGPYTETQYF,TGCGCCAGCAGCTTGGAGGCGGGACCATACACGGAGACCCAGTACTTC
-,-,TRBJ2-7,TRBV25-1,CAGSEYNRVQYF,TGTGCCGGCAGTGAATATAACCGGGTGCAGTACTTC
-,-,TRBJ1-5,TRBV6-6,CASSPRWGSSNQPQHF,TGTGCCAGCAGTCCCCGTTGGGGGTCGAGCAATCAGCCCCAGCATTTT
-,TRBD2,TRBJ2-7,TRBV20-1,CSAMGGRAYEQYF,TGCAGTGCCATGGGCGGGAGGGCCTACGAGCAGTACTTC
few,-,TRBJ2-1,TRBV29-1,CSVEETGAYNEQFF,TGCAGCGTTGAAGAGACAGGAGCGTACAATGAGCAGTTCTTC
-,-,TRBJ2-7,TRBV7-3,CASSLRRFPQSYEQYF,TGTGCCAGCAGCTTACGGCGGTTCCCGCAATCCTACGAGCAGTACTTC
few,-,TRBJ2-3,TRBV20-1,CSARVEASADTQYF,TGCAGTGCTAGAGTGGAAGCTAGCGCAGATACGCAGTATTTT
few,-,TRBJ2-5,TRBV6-5,CASRYGRLEGTQYF,TGTGCCAGCAGATACGGACGGCTGGAGGGGACCCAGTACTTC
few,-,TRBJ2-5,TRBV29-1,CSVGQYQETQYF,TGCAGCGTTGGACAGTACCAAGAGACCCAGTACTTC
few,-,TRBJ2-7,TRBV6-1,CASSEEAGVGYEQYF,TGTGCCAGCAGTGAAGAGGCGGGTGTGGGCTACGAGCAGTACTTC
few,-,TRBJ2-1,TRBV5-1,CASSLEWNEQFF,TGCGCCAGCAGCTTGGAATGGAATGAGCAGTTCTTC
-,TRBD1,TRBJ2-5,TRBV29-1,CSVRDRQETQYF,TGCAGCGTACGGGACAGGCAAGAGACCCAGTACTTC
-,-,TRBJ2-5,TRBV10-2,CASSDRVTQYF,TGCGCCAGCAGTGACAGAGTGACCCAGTACTTC
few,-,TRBJ2-5,TRBV20-1,CSASRVQTQYF,TGCAGTGCTAGCAGGGTCCAGACCCAGTACTTC
few,-,TRBJ2-5,TRBV12-3/TRBV12-4,CASSVRRDQETQYF,TGTGCCAGCAGTGTAAGGCGGGACCAAGAGACCCAGTACTTC
few,TRBD1,TRBJ2-7,TRBV25-1,CASSDTGVYEQYF,TGTGCCAGCAGTGACACAGGGGTCTACGAGCAGTACTTC
-,TRBD2,TRBJ2-7,TRBV12-3/TRBV12-4,CASSFSGRRYEQYF,TGTGCCAGCAGTTTCAGCGGGAGGAGGTACGAGCAGTACTTC
few,-,TRBJ2-5,TRBV20-1,CSASGAETQYF,TGCAGTGCTAGCGGTGCAGAGACCCAGTACTTC
-,TRBD2,TRBJ2-1,TRBV18,CASSPRTSDGQDEQFF,TGTGCCAGCTCACCCAGGACTAGCGATGGCCAGGATGAGCAGTTCTTC
few,-,TRBJ1-2,TRBV20-1,CSAHPEGGGDYGYTF,TGCAGTGCCCATCCCGAGGGTGGAGGCGACTATGGCTACACCTTC
-,-,TRBJ1-6,TRBV5-8,CASSRTQRGSPLHF,TGTGCCAGCAGCCGGACCCAACGGGGGTCACCCCTCCACTTT
-,-,TRBJ2-7,TRBV7-9,CAITGTHSYEQYF,TGTGCCATCACCGGGACACACTCCTACGAGCAGTACTTC
-,-,TRBJ2-5,TRBV7-2,CASSLVGNHPSDEQYF,TGTGCCAGCAGCTTAGTGGGGAACCACCCTAGCGATGAGCAGTACTTC
-,-,TRBJ1-5,TRBV5-6,CASSLGTPGVAQHF,TGTGCCAGCAGCTTAGGAACACCGGGTGTGGCCCAGCATTTT
-,-,TRBJ2-7,TRBV7-9,CASSFPGSHNEQYF,TGTGCCAGCAGCTTTCCGGGCAGCCACAATGAGCAGTACTTC
-,TRBD2,TRBJ2-5,TRBV5-1,CASNPGLAQETQYF,TGCGCCAGCAACCCGGGACTAGCGCAAGAGACCCAGTACTTC